The sequence of this TCR beta chain was determined in a study of human T cells and chemical hapten exposure. This CDR3 region has 17 residues. With V trimmed by 4 bases and J by 0 bases, 8 bases remained unmatched. TCRdb re-called the RACE reads with MiXCR, one entry per CDR3 protein. The table lists 150,000 to 200,000 distinct CDR3 sequences, more than 12% of them singletons. Time point noted: patch test 1, 2 weeks after DPC sensitization. The sample's treatment: therapeutic diphenylcyclopropenone sensitization with weekly scalp DPC. The TCR was taken from a woman in her thirties with alopecia areata. Some clones in this sample may be carry-over from other donors' samples. The sample consisted of whole blood, taken in connection with sensitization to the hapten diphenylcyclopropenone (DPC). The genes are TRBV12-3 or TRBV12-4 and TRBJ2-3; 9 bases line up with TRBD1. The CDR3 sequence is CASSCSPGQGSTDTQYF. The CDR3 coding sequence is TGTGCCAGCAGTTGTTCTCCGGGACAGGGTAGCACAGATACGCAGTATTTT.